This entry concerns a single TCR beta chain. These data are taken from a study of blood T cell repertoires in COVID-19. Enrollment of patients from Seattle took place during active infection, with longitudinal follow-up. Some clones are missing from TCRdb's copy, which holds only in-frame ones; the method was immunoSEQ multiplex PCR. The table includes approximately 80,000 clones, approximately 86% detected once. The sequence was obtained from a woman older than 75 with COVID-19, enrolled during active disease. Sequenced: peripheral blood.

CDR3 in amino acids: CASSERGQGFYNSPLHF. The CDR3 nucleotides read TGTGCCAGCAGTGAGAGAGGGCAGGGGTTCTATAATTCACCCCTCCACTTT. The rearrangement links TRBV6-1 to TRBJ1-6, with D perhaps TRBD1 (6 bases). The CDR3 runs to 17 residues. Germline V CDR1 and CDR2: MNHNS, SASEGT. V was shortened by 3 bases and J by 3 bases, with 15 bases between the two germline ends.